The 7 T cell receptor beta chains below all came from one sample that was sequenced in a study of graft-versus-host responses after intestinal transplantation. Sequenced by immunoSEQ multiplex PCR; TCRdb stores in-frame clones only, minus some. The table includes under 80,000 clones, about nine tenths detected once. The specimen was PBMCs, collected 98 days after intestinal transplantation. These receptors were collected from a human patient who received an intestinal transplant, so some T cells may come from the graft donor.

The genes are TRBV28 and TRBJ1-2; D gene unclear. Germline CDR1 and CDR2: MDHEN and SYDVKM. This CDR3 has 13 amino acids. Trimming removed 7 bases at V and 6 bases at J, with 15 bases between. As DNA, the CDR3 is TGTGCCAGCACCCCGGATTCTGGGGATGGCTACACCTTC. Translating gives CASTPDSGDGYTF.

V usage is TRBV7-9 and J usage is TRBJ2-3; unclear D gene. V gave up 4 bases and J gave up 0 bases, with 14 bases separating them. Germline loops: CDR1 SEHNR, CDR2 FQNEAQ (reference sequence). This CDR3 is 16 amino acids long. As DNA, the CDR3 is TGTGCCAGCAGCTACCCGGACCATTCTAGCACAGATACGCAGTATTTT. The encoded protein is CASSYPDHSSTDTQYF.

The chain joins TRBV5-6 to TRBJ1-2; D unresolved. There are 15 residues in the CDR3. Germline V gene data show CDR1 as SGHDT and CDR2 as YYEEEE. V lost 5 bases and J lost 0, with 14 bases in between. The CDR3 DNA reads TGTGCCAGCAGTTTCGGACGGGGAGCTAACTATGGCTACACCTTC. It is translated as CASSFGRGANYGYTF.

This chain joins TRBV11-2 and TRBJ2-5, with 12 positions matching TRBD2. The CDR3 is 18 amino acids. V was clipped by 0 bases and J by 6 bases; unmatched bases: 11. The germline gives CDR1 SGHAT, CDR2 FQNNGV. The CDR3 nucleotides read TGTGCCAGCAGCTTAGAAGGGGTTGGACTAGCGGGACTGAAGACCCAGTACTTC. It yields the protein CASSLEGVGLAGLKTQYF.

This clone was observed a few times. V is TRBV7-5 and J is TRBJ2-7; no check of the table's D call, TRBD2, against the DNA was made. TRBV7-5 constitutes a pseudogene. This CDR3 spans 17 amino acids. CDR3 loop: CVRSLSGGPRRSYEQYF. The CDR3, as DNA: TGTGTCAGAAGCTTATCGGGGGGCCCTCGTCGCTCCTACGAGCAGTACTTC.

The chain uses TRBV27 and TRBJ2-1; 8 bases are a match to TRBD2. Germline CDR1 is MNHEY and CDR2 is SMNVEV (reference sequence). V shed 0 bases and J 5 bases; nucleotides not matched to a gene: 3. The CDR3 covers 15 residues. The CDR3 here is CASSLSAGGHNEQFF. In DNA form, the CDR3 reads TGTGCCAGCAGTTTATCGGCGGGGGGCCACAATGAGCAGTTCTTC.

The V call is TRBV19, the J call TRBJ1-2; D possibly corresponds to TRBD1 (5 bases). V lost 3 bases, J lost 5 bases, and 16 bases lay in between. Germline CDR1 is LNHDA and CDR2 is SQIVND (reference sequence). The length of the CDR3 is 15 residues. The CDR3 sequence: CASSMEQGRRYGYTF. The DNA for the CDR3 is TGTGCCAGTAGTATGGAGCAGGGAAGGCGTTATGGCTACACCTTC.